This TCR beta chain was sequenced for a study of cytomegalovirus exposure and HLA in healthy donors. Notes on the study in general: A later analysis associated 16,000 or so TCR beta sequences with HLA alleles at a 0.05 false discovery rate. The authors considered a cluster of highly shared sequence variants likely to be a sequencing artifact.

Germline CDR1 reads MNHNS; CDR2 reads SASEGT. V was trimmed by 1 base and J by 5 bases, leaving 11 bases between them. The CDR3 loop spans 15 amino acids. 13 Jbeta primers and 60 Vbeta primers were used for the PCR. Assay: immunoSEQ multiplex PCR; the TCRdb copy retains only in-frame clones and omits some. The profile shows 150,000 to 180,000 clones, 60% to 85% of them singletons. At sampling all donors were nominally healthy, likely with unrecorded immune exposures. Of note for this clone: The antigen is not known.

The chain recombines TRBV6-1 with TRBJ2-2; D ambiguous. The receptor's source is a middle-aged woman in good health and CMV-seronegative. The sequencing sample was made of PBMCs. This CDR3 is CASSEVEQRTGELFF. CDR3 nucleotide sequence: TGTGCCAGCAGTGAAGTGGAACAGAGAACCGGGGAGCTGTTTTTT.